The next 17 T cell receptor beta chains were all read from a single sample in a study of shared clonotypes between healthy human individuals. Assay used: immunoSEQ multiplex PCR; TCRdb lists only in-frame clones, some missing. Among roughly 1 million clones listed, around 74% were seen once. The sample taken for sequencing was memory CD4+ T cells sorted from blood. The subset: CD45RA-negative fraction. Every receptor here comes from a man between 18 and 29 years old in good health.

This clone occurred a few times. This chain links TRBV7-9 with TRBJ2-2; unclear D gene. The V end was cut by 3 bases, the J end by 2 bases, with 7 bases between. This CDR3 is 14 amino acids long. Germline values: CDR1 SEHNR, CDR2 FQNEAQ (reference sequence). In nucleotides, the CDR3 is TGTGCCAGCAGCTTGACACCTAACACCGGGGAGCTGTTTTTT. Its protein is CASSLTPNTGELFF.

The rearrangement links TRBV18 to TRBJ2-6; TRBD1 matches at 7 bases. CDR1 KGHSH and CDR2 LQKENI come from the germline V gene. Unmatched junction bases numbered 7, after V lost 0 bases and J lost 2 bases. This CDR3 comprises 18 residues. CDR3 sequence: CASSPPGQRVTGANVLTF. The DNA of the CDR3 is TGTGCCAGCTCACCACCGGGACAGCGAGTAACTGGGGCCAACGTCCTGACTTTC.

The V call is TRBV30, the J call TRBJ1-1; D uncertain. This CDR3 region has 13 residues. Deletions cut 2 bases from V and 0 bases from J, with 7 bases between. CDR1 and CDR2 from the germline V gene are GTSNPN and SVGIG (reference sequence). CDR3 in amino acids: CAWSRPLNTEAFF. The DNA of the CDR3 is TGTGCCTGGAGTCGTCCCCTGAACACTGAAGCTTTCTTT.

The chain employs TRBV30 and TRBJ2-7; 7 bases fit TRBD1. The CDR3 is 11 residues long. With V trimmed by 8 bases and J by 3 bases, 4 bases remained unmatched. Germline CDR1 GTSNPN, CDR2 SVGIG (reference sequence). The CDR3 bases are TGTGCCGCGACAGGGTACTACGAGCAGTACTTC. Encoded protein: CAATGYYEQYF.

The chain couples TRBV19 to TRBJ2-2; 8 nucleotides match TRBD1. After removal of 7 bases from V and 6 bases from J, the junction contained 25 bases not matched to a gene. This CDR3 has 20 amino acids. Germline V gene sequence: CDR1 LNHDA, CDR2 SQIVND (reference sequence). The CDR3 DNA follows: TGTGCCAGTAATCCCCTCTCCGCGATGGGTCAGGGGGCGCGACCCGGGGAGCTGTTTTTT. Its protein product is CASNPLSAMGQGARPGELFF.

Comment on this clone: A junction boundary mismatches the germline segment, possibly from a read error. This chain links TRBV2 with TRBJ1-2; 9 bases agree with TRBD1. CDR1 and CDR2 from the germline V gene are SNHLY and FYNNEI. The CDR3 runs 14 residues. CDR3 in amino acids: CVSSEDRGRNGYTF. The CDR3 bases are TGTGTCAGCAGTGAAGACAGGGGGAGAAATGGCTACACCTTC.

The rearrangement joins TRBV30 to TRBJ2-5; TRBD2 matches 10 bases. The CDR3 covers 13 residues. V shed 8 bases and J 0 bases; nucleotides not matched to a gene: 3. Germline V gene lookup returns CDR1 GTSNPN and CDR2 SVGIG (reference sequence). The CDR3 DNA reads as TGTGCCACAGCGGGGGGGTACCAAGAGACCCAGTACTTC. As protein: CATAGGYQETQYF.

The CDR3 nucleotides read TGCGCCAGCAGCCAGGGTTCTGGGGCCAACGTCCTGACTTTC. Amino acid sequence: CASSQGSGANVLTF. The rearrangement uses TRBV10-2 and TRBJ2-6, with TRBD1 as a possible D gene (5 bases). Germline assignment: CDR1 WSHSY and CDR2 SAAADI. The V end lost 6 bases, the J end lost 1 base, and 7 bases lay between the germline ends. CDR3 length: 14 amino acids.

This clone was seen only a few times. The rearrangement uses TRBV28 and TRBJ1-5; D is uncertain. Germline CDR1 is MDHEN and CDR2 is SYDVKM. V lost 7 bases to trimming and J lost 4 bases, with 11 bases between them. This CDR3 is built from 13 residues. CDR3: CASTSLTNQPQHF. The CDR3 bases are TGTGCCAGCACCTCTCTCACGAATCAGCCCCAGCATTTT.

The chain is built from TRBV6-4 and TRBJ1-1; TRBD1 agrees at 7 bases. V trimming: 4 bases; J trimming: 5 bases; junction bases outside the gene matches: 16. The length of the CDR3 is 17 residues. Germline values: CDR1 MRHNA, CDR2 SNTAGT. CDR3 sequence reads: CASSGFGEGAGGTEAFF. CDR3 nucleotide sequence: TGTGCCAGCAGTGGGTTTGGGGAGGGGGCGGGGGGAACTGAAGCTTTCTTT.

This chain joins TRBV6-1 and TRBJ1-2, with D possibly being TRBD1 (5 bases). In germline, CDR1 is MNHNS, CDR2 SASEGT. V gave up 6 bases and J gave up 6 bases, with 17 bases separating them. This CDR3 contains 14 residues. CDR3 nucleotides: TGTGCCAGCAGGGACCGACAGTCGAGAAATGGCTACACCTTC. It translates to CASRDRQSRNGYTF.

This clone was found a few times. The V and J genes are TRBV18 and TRBJ1-2, with D maybe TRBD1 (5 bases). Trimming shortened V by 6 bases and J by 8 bases, and 13 bases separated the two germline ends. CDR3 length equals 12 residues. From germline, CDR1 is KGHSH and CDR2 LQKENI. CDR3 DNA: TGTGCCAGCTCCCCTCAAACAGGAGGCTACACCTTC. Amino acids: CASSPQTGGYTF.

The gene calls are TRBV6-5 and TRBJ2-1; 9 bases match TRBD2. The CDR3 covers 13 residues. With 7 bases clipped from V and 7 bases from J, the junction kept 5 bases outside the gene matches. Germline V gene data show CDR1 as MNHEY and CDR2 as SVGAGI. The CDR3, as DNA: TGTGCCAGCACCCTAGCGGGAACGAATGAGCAGTTCTTC. Protein sequence: CASTLAGTNEQFF.

The chain has TRBV6-5 and TRBJ2-7, with 7 bases fitting TRBD2. The V gene end was trimmed by 6 bases and the J gene end by 3 bases; junction bases not matched to a gene: 11. CDR3 length: 15 residues. Germline CDR1 MNHEY, CDR2 SVGAGI. The CDR3 spells CASSPGTTSFYEQYF. The CDR3 bases are TGTGCCAGCAGCCCCGGGACTACCTCCTTCTACGAGCAGTACTTC.

This rearrangement joins TRBV5-1 to TRBJ2-1; 9 bases are a match to TRBD2. Losses at the gene ends were 0 bases for V and 8 bases for J; bases not matched to a gene: 6. The CDR3 covers 15 residues. Germline-derived CDR1 and CDR2 are SGHRS and YFSETQ. CDR3 in amino acids: CASSLEGGGADEQFF. CDR3 sequence (DNA): TGCGCCAGCAGCTTGGAAGGCGGGGGGGCCGATGAGCAGTTCTTC.

The CDR3 DNA is TGCGCCAGCAGCCAGACCGGGGCAAGAGGTCCTCAGCCCCAGCATTTT. This sequence encodes CASSQTGARGPQPQHF. The rearrangement links TRBV4-1 to TRBJ1-5, with a weak D call TRBD1 (5 bases). From germline, CDR1 is MGHRA and CDR2 YSYEKL. There are 16 residues in the CDR3. Deletions cut 3 bases from V and 6 bases from J, with 18 bases between.

The V gene is TRBV28, the J gene TRBJ1-1; D gene uncertain. The CDR3 is made up of 12 amino acids. From germline, CDR1 is MDHEN and CDR2 SYDVKM. V was pared by 7 bases and J by 4 bases, with 10 bases between. The CDR3 region is CASTPGSTEAFF. In DNA form, the CDR3 reads TGTGCCAGCACCCCGGGGAGCACTGAAGCTTTCTTT. Variable domain in full (rest from reference TRBV28 and TRBJ1-1): DVKVTQSSRYLVKRTGEKVFLECVQDMDHENMFWYRQDPGLGLRLIYFSYDVKMKEKGDIPEGYSVSREKKERFSLILESASTNQTSMYLCASTPGSTEAFFGQGTRLTVV.